Given below is one T cell receptor (beta chain) in context. In the study's own analysis: Nucleated cell number was recorded as an estimate derived from reference gene primer amplification. Profiled with immunoSEQ multiplex PCR; TCRdb holds only in-frame clones, not every one. That table is the source of V, J and clone size, and D and trimming were worked out from the DNA. The sample comprises more than 95,000 clones, 90% of which are singletons, and under 2% rests with the top ten. The data were taken from a study of blood T cell repertoires in COVID-19. In the study overall: T cells, B-cell-depleted T cells, or PBMCs supplied cDNA or gDNA.

Sample: peripheral blood. The TCR sequence derives from a human donor with active COVID-19. The donor label of this sample is uncertain.

The CDR3 loop is CASSSGEKSYGYTF. CDR3 DNA sequence: TGTGCCAGCAGTTCGGGGGAAAAGTCCTATGGCTACACCTTC. The V call is TRBV2, the J call TRBJ1-2; D possibly corresponds to TRBD1 (5 bases). CDR1 SNHLY and CDR2 FYNNEI come from the germline V gene. The V and J ends lost 5 bases and 4 bases respectively, with 14 bases between them. The CDR3 has 14 amino acids.